This T cell receptor (beta chain) was recorded in a study of technical replicates of blood from a handful of donors. Trimming cost V 5 bases and J 5 bases, with 10 bases left between them. From germline, CDR1 is DFQATT and CDR2 SNEGSKA (reference sequence). The CDR3 runs to 11 residues. The repertoire was sequenced with immunoSEQ multiplex PCR; TCRdb's copy has only in-frame clones and lacks some. Of about 80,000 clones listed, 95% to 97% are singletons. V gene TRBV20-1 combines with J gene TRBJ2-7, with D hard to call. The receptor's source is a human donor in good health. The sequenced sample was T cells isolated from PBMCs. The CDR3 sequence: CSALKLNEQYF. The CDR3 DNA is TGCAGTGCTCTAAAGCTTAACGAGCAGTACTTC.